The clone carrying this T cell receptor (beta chain) was recorded many times. This entry comes from a study of identical twins. TCRdb processed the 5' RACE reads anew with MiXCR; each CDR3 protein has one entry. This sample has just over 500,000 distinct CDR3 sequences, with roughly a fifth found just once. Germline V gene sequence: CDR1 DFQATT, CDR2 SNEGSKA (reference sequence). This CDR3 region has 12 residues. The V gene end was trimmed by 5 bases and the J gene end by 4 bases; junction bases not matched to a gene: 3. The data were also submitted as part of a second study, on T cells expressing NK-cell markers. Per that study: 1.0-7.0% of CD8+ T cells in 6 or 7 donors belonged to dominant NKG2C+ clonotypes.

This receptor was taken from a woman aged 18-29 years in good health. The sample was CD4+ T cells sorted from blood. V is TRBV20-1 and J is TRBJ1-2, with 8 bases fitting TRBD1. CDR3 sequence reads: CSAGQGVYGYTF. The CDR3 DNA reads as TGCAGTGCTGGACAGGGAGTCTATGGCTACACCTTC.